This T cell receptor beta chain was sequenced in a study of T cell changes during pregnancy in multiple sclerosis. This clone was seen repeatedly, ten times or more. The CDR3 is 15 residues long. Germline lookup yields CDR1 SGHRS and CDR2 YFSETQ. Trimming took off 0 bases at V and 8 bases at J, with 14 bases between the two ends. Sequencing used immunoSEQ multiplex PCR; TCRdb keeps in-frame clones, though not all of them. The profile shows around 60,000 clones, about nine tenths of them singletons. The starting material was peripheral blood, obtained in the first trimester of pregnancy. This clonotype was sampled from a female donor with multiple sclerosis, enrolled in a pregnancy study. The chain recombines TRBV5-1 with TRBJ1-4; D call uncertain. The CDR3 region is CASSLDGERYEKLFF. The CDR3 region has the DNA TGCGCCAGCAGCTTGGATGGAGAGCGGTACGAAAAACTGTTTTTT. The variable domain in full, completed from reference TRBV5-1 and TRBJ1-4, reads KAGVTQTPRYLIKTRGQQVTLSCSPISGHRSVSWYQQTPGQGLQFLFEYFSETQRNKGNFPGRFSGRQFSNSRSEMNVSTLELGDSALYLCASSLDGERYEKLFFGSGTQLSVL.